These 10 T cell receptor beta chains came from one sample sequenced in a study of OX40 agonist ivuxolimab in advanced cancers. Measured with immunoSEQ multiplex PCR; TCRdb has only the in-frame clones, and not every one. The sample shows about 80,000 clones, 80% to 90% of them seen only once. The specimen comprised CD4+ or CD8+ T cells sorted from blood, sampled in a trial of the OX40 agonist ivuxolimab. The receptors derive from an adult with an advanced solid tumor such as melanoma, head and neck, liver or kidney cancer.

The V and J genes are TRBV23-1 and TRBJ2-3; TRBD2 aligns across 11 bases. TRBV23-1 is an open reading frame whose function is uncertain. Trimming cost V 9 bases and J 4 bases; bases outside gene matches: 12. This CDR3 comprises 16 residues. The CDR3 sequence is CASSSTSGISADTQYF. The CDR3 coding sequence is TGCGCCAGTTCATCGACTAGCGGGATAAGTGCAGATACGCAGTATTTT.

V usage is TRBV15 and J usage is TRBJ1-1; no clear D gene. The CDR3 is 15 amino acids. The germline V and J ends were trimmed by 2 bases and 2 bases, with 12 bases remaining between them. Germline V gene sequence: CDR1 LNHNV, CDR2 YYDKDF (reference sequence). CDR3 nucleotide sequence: TGTGCCACCAGCAGAATTGCGCGGGCTAACACTGAAGCTTTCTTT. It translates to CATSRIARANTEAFF.

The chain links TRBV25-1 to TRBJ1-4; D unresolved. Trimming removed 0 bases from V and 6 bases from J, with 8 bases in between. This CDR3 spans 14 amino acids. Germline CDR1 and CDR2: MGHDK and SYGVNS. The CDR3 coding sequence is TGTGCCAGCAGTGAATATGCGTGGGATGAAAAACTGTTTTTT. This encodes CASSEYAWDEKLFF.

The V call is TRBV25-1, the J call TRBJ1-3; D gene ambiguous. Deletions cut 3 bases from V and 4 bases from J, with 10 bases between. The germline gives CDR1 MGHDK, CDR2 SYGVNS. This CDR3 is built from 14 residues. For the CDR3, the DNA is TGTGCCAGCAGTGATCCGGGAAGGGGAAACACCATATATTTT. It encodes CASSDPGRGNTIYF.

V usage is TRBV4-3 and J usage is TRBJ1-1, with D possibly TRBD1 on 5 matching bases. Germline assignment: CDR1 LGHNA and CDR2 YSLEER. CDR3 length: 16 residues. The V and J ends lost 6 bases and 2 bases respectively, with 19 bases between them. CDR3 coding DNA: TGCGCCAGCAGGCGTGGAGGGGTAGTGGAAAACACTGAAGCTTTCTTT. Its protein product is CASRRGGVVENTEAFF.

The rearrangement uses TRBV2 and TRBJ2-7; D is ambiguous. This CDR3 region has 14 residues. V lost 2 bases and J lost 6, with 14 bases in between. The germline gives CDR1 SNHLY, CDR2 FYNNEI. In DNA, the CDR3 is TGTGCCAGCAGTGAAAGGAGAGTGTCTGCCGAGCAGTACTTC. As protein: CASSERRVSAEQYF.

The chain's CDR3 is CASKGGAGQPQHF. CDR3 DNA sequence: TGTGCCAGCAAGGGGGGGGCGGGTCAGCCCCAGCATTTT. The V gene is TRBV2, the J gene TRBJ1-5; D is possibly TRBD1 (6 bases). Looked up from germline, CDR1 is SNHLY and CDR2 is FYNNEI. V was trimmed by 7 bases and J by 6 bases, leaving 13 bases between them. The CDR3 is 13 residues long.

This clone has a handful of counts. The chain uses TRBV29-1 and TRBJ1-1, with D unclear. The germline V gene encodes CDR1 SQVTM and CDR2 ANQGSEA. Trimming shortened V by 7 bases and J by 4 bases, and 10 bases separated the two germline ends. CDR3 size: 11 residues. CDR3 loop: CSAGGRTEAFF. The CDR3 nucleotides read TGCAGCGCAGGCGGACGCACTGAAGCTTTCTTT.

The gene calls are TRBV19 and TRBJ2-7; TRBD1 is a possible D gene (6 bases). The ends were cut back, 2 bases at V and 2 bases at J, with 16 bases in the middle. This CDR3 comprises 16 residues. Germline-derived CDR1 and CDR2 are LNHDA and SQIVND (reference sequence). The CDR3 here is CASSISTGNYPYEQYF. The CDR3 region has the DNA TGTGCCAGTAGTATATCCACAGGGAATTACCCCTACGAGCAGTACTTC.

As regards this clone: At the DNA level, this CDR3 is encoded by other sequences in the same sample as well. CDR3 residues: CASSVNTEAFF. The CDR3 DNA sequence: TGTGCCAGCAGTGTAAACACTGAAGCTTTCTTT. The rearrangement links TRBV28 to TRBJ1-1; no clear D gene. The CDR3 spans 11 residues. From germline, CDR1 is MDHEN and CDR2 SYDVKM. V lost 5 bases and J lost 2, with 3 bases in between.